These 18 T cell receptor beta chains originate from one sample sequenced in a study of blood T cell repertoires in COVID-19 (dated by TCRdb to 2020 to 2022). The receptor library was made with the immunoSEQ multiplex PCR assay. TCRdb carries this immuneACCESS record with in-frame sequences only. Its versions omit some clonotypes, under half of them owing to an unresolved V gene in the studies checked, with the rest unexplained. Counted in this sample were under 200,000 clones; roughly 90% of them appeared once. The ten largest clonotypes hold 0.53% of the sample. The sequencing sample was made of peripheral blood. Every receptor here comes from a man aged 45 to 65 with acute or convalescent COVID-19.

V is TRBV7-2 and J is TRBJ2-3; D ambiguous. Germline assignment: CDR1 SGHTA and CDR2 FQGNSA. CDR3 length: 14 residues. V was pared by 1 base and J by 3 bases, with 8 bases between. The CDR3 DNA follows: TGTGCCAGCAGCTTAGGATCAGCGACAGATACGCAGTATTTT. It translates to CASSLGSATDTQYF.

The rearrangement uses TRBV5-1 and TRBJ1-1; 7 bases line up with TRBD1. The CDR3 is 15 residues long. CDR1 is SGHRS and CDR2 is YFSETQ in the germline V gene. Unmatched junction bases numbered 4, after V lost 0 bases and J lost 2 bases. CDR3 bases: TGCGCCAGCAGCTTGGGAGGGACAGCCAACACTGAAGCTTTCTTT. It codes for CASSLGGTANTEAFF. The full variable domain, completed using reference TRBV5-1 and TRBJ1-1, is KAGVTQTPRYLIKTRGQQVTLSCSPISGHRSVSWYQQTPGQGLQFLFEYFSETQRNKGNFPGRFSGRQFSNSRSEMNVSTLELGDSALYLCASSLGGTANTEAFFGQGTRLTVV.

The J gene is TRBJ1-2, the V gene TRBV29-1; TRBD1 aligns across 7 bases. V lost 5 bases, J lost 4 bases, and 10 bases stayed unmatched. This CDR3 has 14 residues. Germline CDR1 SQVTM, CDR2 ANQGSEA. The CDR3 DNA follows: TGCAGCGTTCCCAGACAGGGAATTGGCTATGGCTACACCTTC. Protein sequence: CSVPRQGIGYGYTF.

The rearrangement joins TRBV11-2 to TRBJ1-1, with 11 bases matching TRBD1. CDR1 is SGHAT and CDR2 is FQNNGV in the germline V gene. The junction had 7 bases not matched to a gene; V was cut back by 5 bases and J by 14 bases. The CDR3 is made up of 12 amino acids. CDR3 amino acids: CASSIRDRGRFF. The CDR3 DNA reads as TGTGCCAGCAGCATACGGGACAGGGGGAGATTCTTT.

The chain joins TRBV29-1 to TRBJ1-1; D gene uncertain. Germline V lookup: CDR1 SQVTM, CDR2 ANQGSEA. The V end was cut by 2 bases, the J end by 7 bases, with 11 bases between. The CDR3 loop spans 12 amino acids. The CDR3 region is CSVESLDFEAFF. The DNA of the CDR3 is TGCAGCGTTGAATCTTTGGACTTTGAAGCTTTCTTT.

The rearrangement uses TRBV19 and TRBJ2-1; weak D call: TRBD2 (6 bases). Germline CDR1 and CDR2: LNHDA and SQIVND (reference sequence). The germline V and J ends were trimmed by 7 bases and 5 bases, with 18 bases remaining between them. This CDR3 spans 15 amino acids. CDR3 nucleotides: TGTGCCAGTACCCTCGGGAGTAGCGGCAACAATGAGCAGTTCTTC. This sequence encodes CASTLGSSGNNEQFF.

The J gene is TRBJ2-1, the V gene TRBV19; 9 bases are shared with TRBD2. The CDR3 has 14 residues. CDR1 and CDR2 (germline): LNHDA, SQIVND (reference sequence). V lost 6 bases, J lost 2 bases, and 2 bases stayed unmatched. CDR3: CASRSGRTYNEQFF. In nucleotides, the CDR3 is TGTGCCAGTAGAAGCGGGAGGACCTACAATGAGCAGTTCTTC.

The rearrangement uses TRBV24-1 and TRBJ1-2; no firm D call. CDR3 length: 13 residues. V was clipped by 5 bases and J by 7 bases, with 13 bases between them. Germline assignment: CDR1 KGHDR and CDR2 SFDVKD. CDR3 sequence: CATSGYEAGGYTF. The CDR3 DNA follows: TGTGCCACCAGTGGGTACGAAGCGGGTGGCTACACCTTC.

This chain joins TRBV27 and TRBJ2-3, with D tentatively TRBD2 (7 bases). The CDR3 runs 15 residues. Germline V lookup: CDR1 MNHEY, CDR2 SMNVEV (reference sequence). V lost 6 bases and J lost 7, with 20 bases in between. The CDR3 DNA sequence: TGTGCCAGCAGGTCGGGGGCTAGCGGTCCTAATACGCAGTATTTT. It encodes CASRSGASGPNTQYF.

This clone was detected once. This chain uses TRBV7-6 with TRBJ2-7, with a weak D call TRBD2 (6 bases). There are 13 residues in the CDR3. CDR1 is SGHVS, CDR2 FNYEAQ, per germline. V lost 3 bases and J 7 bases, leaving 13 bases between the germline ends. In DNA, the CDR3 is TGTGCCAGCAGCTTTGGGCAGGCGGGGGAGCAGTACTTC. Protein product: CASSFGQAGEQYF.

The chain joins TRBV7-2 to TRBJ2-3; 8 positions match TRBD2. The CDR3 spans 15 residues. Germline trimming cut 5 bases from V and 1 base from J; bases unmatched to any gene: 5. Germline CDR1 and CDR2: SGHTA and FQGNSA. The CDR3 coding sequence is TGTGCCAGCAGCGTATTCGGGGGGGGCACAGATACGCAGTATTTT. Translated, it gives CASSVFGGGTDTQYF.

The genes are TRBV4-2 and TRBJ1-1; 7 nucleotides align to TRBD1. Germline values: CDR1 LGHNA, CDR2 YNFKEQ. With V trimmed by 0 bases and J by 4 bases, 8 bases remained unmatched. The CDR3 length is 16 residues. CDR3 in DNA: TGTGCCAGCAGCCAAGATGGGACAGAAGGGTCCACTGAAGCTTTCTTT. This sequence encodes CASSQDGTEGSTEAFF.

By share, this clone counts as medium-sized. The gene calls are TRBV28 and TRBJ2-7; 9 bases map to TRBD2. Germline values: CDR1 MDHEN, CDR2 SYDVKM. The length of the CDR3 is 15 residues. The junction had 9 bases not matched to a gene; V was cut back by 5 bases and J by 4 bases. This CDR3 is CASSLILAGLYEQYF. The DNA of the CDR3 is TGTGCCAGCAGTCTCATCCTAGCGGGATTGTACGAGCAGTACTTC.

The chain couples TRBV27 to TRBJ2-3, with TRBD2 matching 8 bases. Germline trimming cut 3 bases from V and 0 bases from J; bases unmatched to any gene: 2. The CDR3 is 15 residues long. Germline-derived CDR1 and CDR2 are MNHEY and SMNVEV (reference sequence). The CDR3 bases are TGTGCCAGCAGTTTCGTAGCGGGGAGCACAGATACGCAGTATTTT. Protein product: CASSFVAGSTDTQYF.

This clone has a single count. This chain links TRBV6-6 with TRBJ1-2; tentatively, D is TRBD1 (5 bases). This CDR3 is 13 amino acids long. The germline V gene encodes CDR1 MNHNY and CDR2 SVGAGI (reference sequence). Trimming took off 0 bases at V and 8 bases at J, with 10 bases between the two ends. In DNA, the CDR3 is TGTGCCAGCAGTTACTCACCAGGGCGAGGCTACACCTTC. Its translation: CASSYSPGRGYTF.

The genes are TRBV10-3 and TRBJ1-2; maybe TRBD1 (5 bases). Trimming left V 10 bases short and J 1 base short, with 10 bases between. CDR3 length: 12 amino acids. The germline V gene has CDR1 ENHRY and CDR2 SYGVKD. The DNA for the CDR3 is TGTGCCACCCCCGGGGGTAACTATGGCTACACCTTC. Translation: CATPGGNYGYTF.

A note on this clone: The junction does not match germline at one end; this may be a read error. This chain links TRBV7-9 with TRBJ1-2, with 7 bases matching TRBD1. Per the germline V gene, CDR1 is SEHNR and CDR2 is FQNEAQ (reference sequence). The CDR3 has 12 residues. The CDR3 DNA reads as TGTGCCAGCAGCGTACCTGTACAGGGGTTCGCCTTC. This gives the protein CASSVPVQGFAF. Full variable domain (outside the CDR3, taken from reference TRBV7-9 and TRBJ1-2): DTGVSQNPRHKITKRGQNVTFRCDPISEHNRLYWYRQTLGQGPEFLTYFQNEAQLEKSRLLSDRFSAERPKGSFSTLEIQRTEQGDSAMYLCASSVPVQGFAFGSGTRLTVV.

CDR3 residues: CASSILRQGASDTQYF. The CDR3 DNA reads as TGTGCCAGCAGCATCCTCAGACAGGGGGCTTCGGATACGCAGTATTTT. The chain is built from TRBV27 and TRBJ2-3; 10 bases are a match to TRBD1. J was trimmed by 6 bases and V by 6 bases; bases with no gene match: 12. Germline V gives CDR1 MNHEY, CDR2 SMNVEV (reference sequence). CDR3 length: 16 amino acids.